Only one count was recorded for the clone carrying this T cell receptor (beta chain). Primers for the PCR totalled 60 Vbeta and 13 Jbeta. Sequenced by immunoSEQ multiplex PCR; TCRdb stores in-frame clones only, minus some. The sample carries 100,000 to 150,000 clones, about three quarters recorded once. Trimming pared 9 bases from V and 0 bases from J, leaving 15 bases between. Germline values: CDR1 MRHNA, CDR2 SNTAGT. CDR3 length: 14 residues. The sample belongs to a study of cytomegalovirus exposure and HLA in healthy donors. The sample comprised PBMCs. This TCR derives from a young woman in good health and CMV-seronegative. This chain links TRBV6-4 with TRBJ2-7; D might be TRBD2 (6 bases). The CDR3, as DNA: TGTGCCAGGTTGGGAGGCGGACTCTCCTACGAGCAGTACTTC. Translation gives CARLGGGLSYEQYF.